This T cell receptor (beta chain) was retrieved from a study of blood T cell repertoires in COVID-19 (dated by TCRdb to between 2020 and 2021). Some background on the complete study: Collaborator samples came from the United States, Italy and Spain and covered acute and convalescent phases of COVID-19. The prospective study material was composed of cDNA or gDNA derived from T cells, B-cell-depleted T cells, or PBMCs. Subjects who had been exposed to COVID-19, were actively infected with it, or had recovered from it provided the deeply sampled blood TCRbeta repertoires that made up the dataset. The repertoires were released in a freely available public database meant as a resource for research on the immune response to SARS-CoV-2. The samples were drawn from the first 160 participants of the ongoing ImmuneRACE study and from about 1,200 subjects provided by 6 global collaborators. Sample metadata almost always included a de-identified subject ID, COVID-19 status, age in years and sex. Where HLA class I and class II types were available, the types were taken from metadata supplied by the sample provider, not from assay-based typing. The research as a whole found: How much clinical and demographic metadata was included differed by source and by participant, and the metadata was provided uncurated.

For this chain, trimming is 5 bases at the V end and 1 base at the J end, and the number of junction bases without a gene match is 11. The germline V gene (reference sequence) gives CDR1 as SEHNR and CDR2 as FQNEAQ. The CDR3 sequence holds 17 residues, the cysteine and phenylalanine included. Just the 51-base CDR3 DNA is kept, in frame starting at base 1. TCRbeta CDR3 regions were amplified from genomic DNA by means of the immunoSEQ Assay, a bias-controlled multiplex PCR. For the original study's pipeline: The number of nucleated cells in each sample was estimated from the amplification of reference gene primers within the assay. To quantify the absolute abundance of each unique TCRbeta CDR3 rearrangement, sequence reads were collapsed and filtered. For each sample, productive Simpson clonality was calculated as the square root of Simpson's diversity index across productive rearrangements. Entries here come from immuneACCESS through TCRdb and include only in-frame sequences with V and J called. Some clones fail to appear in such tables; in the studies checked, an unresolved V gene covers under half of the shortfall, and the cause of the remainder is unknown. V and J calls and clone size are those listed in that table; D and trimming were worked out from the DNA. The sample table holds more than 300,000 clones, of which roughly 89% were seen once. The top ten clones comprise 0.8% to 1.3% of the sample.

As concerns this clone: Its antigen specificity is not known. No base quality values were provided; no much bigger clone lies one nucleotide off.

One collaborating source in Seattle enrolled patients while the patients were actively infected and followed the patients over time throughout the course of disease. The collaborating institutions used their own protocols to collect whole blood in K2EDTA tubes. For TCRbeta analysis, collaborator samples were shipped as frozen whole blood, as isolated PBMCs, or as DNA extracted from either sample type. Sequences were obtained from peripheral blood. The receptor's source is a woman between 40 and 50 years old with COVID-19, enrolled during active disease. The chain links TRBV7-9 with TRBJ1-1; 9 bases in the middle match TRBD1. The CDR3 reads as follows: CASSASGDRVGNTEAFF. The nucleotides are TGTGCCAGCAGCGCCTCGGGGGACAGGGTGGGGAACACTGAAGCTTTCTTT.